The 15 T cell receptor beta chains given below trace back to one sample, sequenced in a study of blood T cell repertoires in COVID-19. The assay was immunoSEQ multiplex PCR, and TCRdb's table has in-frame clones only and misses some. This sample carries about 95,000 clones, around 90% of them seen once, and the ten largest clones take roughly 5%. Sequenced: peripheral blood. The receptors shown here come from a man in his sixties with COVID-19, enrolled during active disease.

This clone came up once. This rearrangement joins TRBV11-3 to TRBJ2-2; 8 nucleotides line up with TRBD1. Per germline, CDR1 SGHNT and CDR2 YENEEA. V lost 1 base to trimming and J lost 0 bases; unmatched junction nucleotides: 4. The CDR3 covers 17 residues. The CDR3 reads CASSLGRQGTNTGELFF. DNA for the CDR3: TGTGCCAGCAGCTTAGGCCGACAGGGGACGAACACCGGGGAGCTGTTTTTT.

On this clone itself: This sample includes further DNA sequences coding for the same CDR3. V is TRBV11-3 and J is TRBJ2-7; TRBD1 aligns across 7 bases. The CDR3 is made up of 14 amino acids. CDR1 is SGHNT, CDR2 YENEEA, per germline. Trimming took 4 bases from V and 1 from J; bases not matched to a gene: 4. This CDR3 is CASSSRQGSYEQYF. Here the CDR3 DNA reads TGTGCCAGCAGCTCCCGACAGGGTTCCTACGAGCAGTACTTC. Full variable domain (rest looked up from reference TRBV11-3 and TRBJ2-7): EAGVVQSPRYKIIEKKQPVAFWCNPISGHNTLYWYLQNLGQGPELLIRYENEEAVDDSQLPKDRFSAERLKGVDSTLKIQPAELGDSAVYLCASSSRQGSYEQYFGPGTRLTVT.

This chain uses TRBV10-2 with TRBJ2-2, with 12 bases lining up with TRBD2. The CDR3 runs to 15 residues. The V gene's germline CDR1 is WSHSY and CDR2 SAAADI. V gave up 4 bases and J gave up 7 bases; unmatched junction bases: 4. CDR3 nucleotide sequence: TGCGCCAGCAGTGGACTAGCGGGAGAAGGCGGGGAGCTGTTTTTT. Protein sequence: CASSGLAGEGGELFF.

In DNA form, the CDR3 reads TGTGCCAGCAGCTCCTGGGCCCGAGAGGGGCAGTTCTTC. Its protein product is CASSSWAREGQFF. V usage is TRBV7-2 and J usage is TRBJ2-1; possible D gene TRBD2, 5 bases. Looked up from germline, CDR1 is SGHTA and CDR2 is FQGNSA. The ends were cut back, 4 bases at V and 12 bases at J, with 16 bases in the middle. The CDR3 has 13 residues.

The chain links TRBV19 to TRBJ1-1; no definite D call. V lost 8 bases to trimming and J lost 0 bases, with 10 bases between them. The CDR3 spans 13 residues. Germline assignment: CDR1 LNHDA and CDR2 SQIVND (reference sequence). The chain's CDR3 is CASGTGMNTEAFF. In DNA form, the CDR3 reads TGTGCCAGTGGCACCGGGATGAACACTGAAGCTTTCTTT.

The J gene is TRBJ2-4, the V gene TRBV28; 12 bases match TRBD2. The V gene end was trimmed by 7 bases and the J gene end by 0 bases; junction bases not matched to a gene: 10. The CDR3 runs to 18 residues. Per germline, CDR1 MDHEN and CDR2 SYDVKM. The CDR3 nucleotides read TGTGCCAGCACTCAGAGACTAGCGGGAGAACTAGCCAAAAACATTCAGTACTTC. It encodes CASTQRLAGELAKNIQYF.

The V and J genes are TRBV6-2 or TRBV6-3 and TRBJ1-5; D remains ambiguous. The ends were cut back, 2 bases at V and 6 bases at J, with 11 bases in the middle. The CDR3 loop spans 14 amino acids. Germline V gives CDR1 MNHEY, CDR2 SVGEGT. The CDR3 DNA sequence: TGTGCCAGCAGTTACACCCGGGGTATTCAGCCCCAGCATTTT. Its translation is CASSYTRGIQPQHF.

The V and J genes are TRBV6-2 or TRBV6-3 and TRBJ1-5, with D unresolved. Trimming took off 3 bases at V and 9 bases at J, with 12 bases between the two ends. Looked up from germline, CDR1 is MNHEY and CDR2 is SVGEGT. CDR3 size: 13 residues. This chain's CDR3 is CASSYDNLGPQHF. CDR3 nucleotides: TGTGCCAGCAGTTATGACAATTTGGGGCCCCAGCATTTT.

V and J are TRBV6-5 and TRBJ2-7; a weak D match, TRBD1 (6 bases). Trimming cost V 6 bases and J 7 bases, with 25 bases left between them. Per germline, CDR1 MNHEY and CDR2 SVGAGI. CDR3 length: 16 residues. The CDR3: CASRYLPGHNLGEQYF. Here the CDR3 DNA reads TGTGCCAGCAGGTACCTACCGGGACACAACCTGGGGGAGCAGTACTTC.

Here the CDR3 DNA reads TGTGCCACCAGTGATCAGGACAAAAACACCGGGGAGCTGTTTTTT. Amino acid sequence: CATSDQDKNTGELFF. V usage is TRBV24-1 and J usage is TRBJ2-2, with D perhaps TRBD1 (5 bases). This CDR3 has 15 residues. The ends were cut back, 3 bases at V and 2 bases at J, with 9 bases in the middle. CDR1 is KGHDR, CDR2 SFDVKD, per germline.

The genes are TRBV19 and TRBJ1-5; TRBD1 matches at 7 bases. CDR3 length equals 15 residues. The germline gives CDR1 LNHDA, CDR2 SQIVND (reference sequence). J lost 0 bases, V lost 3 bases, and 2 bases had no gene match. The CDR3 nucleotides read TGTGCCAGTAGTATTGGGACAGATAGCAATCAGCCCCAGCATTTT. It specifies CASSIGTDSNQPQHF. Filled out from reference TRBV19 and TRBJ1-5, the complete variable domain reads DGGITQSPKYLFRKEGQNVTLSCEQNLNHDAMYWYRQDPGQGLRLIYYSQIVNDFQKGDIAEGYSVSREKKESFPLTVTSAQKNPTAFYLCASSIGTDSNQPQHFGDGTRLSIL.

The sample holds one count of this clone. This chain uses TRBV27 with TRBJ2-7, with 8 positions matching TRBD1. V shed 6 bases, J shed 3 bases, and the junction held 13 bases outside the gene matches. Germline V gives CDR1 MNHEY, CDR2 SMNVEV (reference sequence). The CDR3 contains 16 residues. The CDR3 protein is CASRKIGQGRNYEQYF. In DNA form, the CDR3 reads TGTGCCAGCAGAAAAATCGGACAGGGTCGAAACTACGAGCAGTACTTC.

The chain employs TRBV6-4 and TRBJ2-3, with 9 bases that match TRBD2. The CDR3 has 15 residues. Trimming removed 4 bases from V and 5 bases from J; junction bases left unmatched: 7. Germline V lookup: CDR1 MRHNA, CDR2 SNTAGT. CDR3 nucleotides: TGTGCCAGCAGTGTGGCTAGCGGGATGGTAGATACGCAGTATTTT. As protein: CASSVASGMVDTQYF.

The chain couples TRBV18 to TRBJ2-5, with D possibly TRBD2 on 5 matching bases. Germline CDR1 is KGHSH and CDR2 is LQKENI. This CDR3 region has 14 residues. The V end was cut by 4 bases, the J end by 5 bases, with 14 bases between. The CDR3 reads CASSLPGRMETQYF. The CDR3 DNA reads as TGTGCCAGCTCACTTCCGGGAAGAATGGAGACCCAGTACTTC.

This clone was picked up a small number of times. The V and J genes are TRBV9 and TRBJ2-7; the D gene is possibly TRBD1 (6 bases). The CDR3 consists of 14 residues. Trimming took off 0 bases at V and 3 bases at J, with 10 bases between the two ends. The V gene's germline CDR1 is SGDLS and CDR2 YYNGEE. The CDR3 sequence is CASSVDTGYYEQYF. CDR3 DNA: TGTGCCAGCAGCGTAGATACAGGGTACTACGAGCAGTACTTC.